This T cell receptor (beta chain) was sequenced during a study of blood T cell repertoires in COVID-19 (TCRdb year 2020). Some background on the complete study: The collaborator samples originated in the United States, Italy and Spain and spanned the acute and convalescent phases of COVID-19. Where available, HLA class I and class II types were obtained from metadata supplied by the sample provider rather than from assay-based typing. The repertoires were released in a freely available public database intended as a resource for research on the immune response to SARS-CoV-2. Nearly every sample came with metadata listing a de-identified subject ID, COVID-19 status, age in years and sex. Deeply sampled blood TCRbeta repertoires from subjects exposed to, actively infected with, or recovered from COVID-19 were included in the dataset. Samples came from the ongoing ImmuneRACE study (first 160 participants) plus 1,254 subjects from 6 global collaborators. The material from the prospective study consisted of cDNA or gDNA derived from T cells, B-cell-depleted T cells, or PBMCs. The paper as a whole reports these results and caveats: How much clinical and demographic metadata was included differed by source and by participant, and the metadata was provided uncurated.

Each collaborating institution followed its own protocols to collect whole blood in K2EDTA tubes. For TCRbeta analysis, collaborators shipped samples in one of three forms: frozen whole blood, isolated PBMCs, or DNA extracted from either of those sample types. Including cysteine and phenylalanine, the CDR3 has 13 amino acids. Of the read, only the CDR3 DNA is kept; its 39 bases are in frame from base 1. V is cut by 4 bases and J by 1 base, and the space between the germline ends is 7 bases. The germline V gene (reference sequence) specifies LGHDT as CDR1 and YNNKEL as CDR2. TCRbeta CDR3 regions were amplified from genomic DNA using the immunoSEQ Assay, a bias-controlled multiplex PCR. Per the original workflow: The number of nucleated cells in each sample was estimated from the amplification of reference gene primers within the assay. Sequence reads were collapsed and filtered to measure the absolute abundance of every unique TCRbeta CDR3 rearrangement. For each sample, productive Simpson clonality was calculated as the square root of Simpson's diversity index across productive rearrangements. TCRdb retrieved this table from immuneACCESS and kept in-frame rearrangements only. Not all clones are present; in checked studies, unresolved V genes account for under half, and no reason is known for the remainder. The V and J calls and clone size are taken from that table; D and trimming were inferred from the DNA. Within this sample are around 61,000 clones, with more than 75% of them counted one time only. Jointly, the top ten make up more than 2.5% of the sample.

Concerning this clone itself: Its antigen target is currently unknown. Base qualities are not at hand, and no much larger clone is one base apart.

The TCR was taken from a man aged 50 to 59 with active COVID-19. Source material: peripheral blood. The sequence joins TRBV3-1 (or the pseudogene TRBV3-2) to TRBJ1-1; no D gene call is confident. The encoded CDR3 is CASSLRANTEAFF. The DNA reads TGTGCCAGCAGCCTGAGAGCGAACACTGAAGCTTTCTTT.